This T cell receptor beta chain was sequenced in a study of blood T cell repertoires in COVID-19. Across the whole study: Acute and convalescent COVID-19 specimens originated in the United States, Italy and Spain. T cells, B-cell-depleted T cells, or PBMCs supplied cDNA or gDNA.

Here immunoSEQ multiplex PCR was the method, and the copy in TCRdb shows in-frame clones only, minus some. Seen here are approximately 400,000 clones, about 80% observed once, and the top ten hold around 1%. The CDR3 runs to 13 residues. The V end lost 3 bases, the J end lost 4 bases, and 9 bases lay between the germline ends. This receptor was obtained from a human donor with acute or convalescent COVID-19. The donor label of this sample is uncertain. This chain connects TRBV12-3 or TRBV12-4 to TRBJ1-1, with unresolved D. The sequenced sample consisted of peripheral blood. The CDR3 nucleotides are TGTGCCAGCAGTTTTGACCGAGGCACTGAAGCTTTCTTT. It is translated as CASSFDRGTEAFF.